The next 31 T cell receptor beta chains were all read from a single sample in a study of Ad26.COV2.S vaccination and SARS-CoV-2 variants. Generated by immunoSEQ multiplex PCR, the TCRdb table keeps only in-frame clones and is missing some. Among around 500,000 clones, 89% were seen once, and the ten largest hold around 1.6%. Stated treatment: roughly 20 received Ad26.COV2.S at low or high dose, single or two shots; several received placebo; per-sample allocation not given. Sampling was performed 63 days after the first vaccine or placebo injection. Source: peripheral blood, taken in a trial of Ad26.COV2.S vaccine versus placebo. These TCRs come from a person aged 18 to 65 who received the Ad26.COV2.S COVID-19 vaccine or a placebo.

J is TRBJ2-7 and V is TRBV20-1; D gene uncertain. Germline V gives CDR1 DFQATT, CDR2 SNEGSKA (reference sequence). Trimming took off 3 bases at V and 0 bases at J, with 9 bases between the two ends. The CDR3 is 13 residues long. The DNA for the CDR3 is TGCAGTGCTAGTGAGGTTAGCTCCTACGAGCAGTACTTC. Protein sequence: CSASEVSSYEQYF.

The V call is TRBV5-1, the J call TRBJ1-2; 7 bases align to TRBD1. The CDR3 sequence is 14 residues long. Germline V gene sequence: CDR1 SGHRS, CDR2 YFSETQ. The V and J ends lost 5 bases and 0 bases, in that order; junction bases with no gene match: 4. The CDR3 DNA follows: TGCGCCAGCAGTGGGACAGCTTCTAACTATGGCTACACCTTC. Protein: CASSGTASNYGYTF.

V usage is TRBV9 and J usage is TRBJ2-3, with TRBD2 identical over 9 bases. Per the germline V gene, CDR1 is SGDLS and CDR2 is YYNGEE. V trimming: 2 bases; J trimming: 0 bases; junction bases outside the gene matches: 4. The CDR3 is 16 amino acids. CDR3 protein: CASSVLAGRSTDTQYF. The CDR3 nucleotides read TGTGCCAGCAGCGTCCTAGCGGGACGTAGCACAGATACGCAGTATTTT.

This clone appeared a few times. The chain carries TRBV4-1 and TRBJ2-1; 11 bases align to TRBD2. The ends lost 4 bases at V and 4 bases at J; junction bases unmatched: 9. Germline V CDR1 and CDR2: MGHRA, YSYEKL. There are 17 residues in the CDR3. The CDR3 loop reads CASSPQASGRTYNEQFF. CDR3 nucleotides: TGCGCCAGCAGCCCCCAAGCTAGCGGGAGGACATACAATGAGCAGTTCTTC.

V usage is TRBV5-6 and J usage is TRBJ2-7, with TRBD1 matching over 8 bases. The V gene end was trimmed by 1 base and the J gene end by 2 bases; junction bases not matched to a gene: 5. This CDR3 contains 15 residues. The V gene's germline CDR1 is SGHDT and CDR2 YYEEEE. The CDR3 DNA reads TGTGCCAGCAGCTTGTTTACAGGGGGGACCTACGAGCAGTACTTC. Protein sequence: CASSLFTGGTYEQYF.

The J gene is TRBJ2-7, the V gene TRBV21-1; the table's D call of TRBD1 was not tested on the DNA. TRBV21-1 is flagged as a pseudogene. CDR3 length: 14 residues. DNA of the CDR3: TGTGCCAGCAGCAAAGGGCAGGGTCGGTACGAGCAGTACTTC. Its translation: CASSKGQGRYEQYF.

The genes are TRBV10-3 and TRBJ2-3; D is ambiguous. Germline V CDR1 and CDR2: ENHRY, SYGVKD. The V end was cut by 6 bases, the J end by 0 bases, with 10 bases between. CDR3 length equals 14 residues. The DNA of the CDR3 is TGTGCCATCAGACCGACCGGGAGCACAGATACGCAGTATTTT. Translated: CAIRPTGSTDTQYF.

This chain links TRBV29-1 with TRBJ1-2; D gene ambiguous. This CDR3 spans 12 amino acids. V dropped 3 bases and J dropped 8 bases, with 13 bases sitting between them. Germline V gene data show CDR1 as SQVTM and CDR2 as ANQGSEA. The CDR3 spells CSVDRRTVGYTF. CDR3 DNA: TGCAGCGTTGACAGAAGGACGGTCGGCTACACCTTC.

The chain joins TRBV5-1 to TRBJ1-1; 7 nucleotides match TRBD1. CDR1 and CDR2 (germline): SGHRS, YFSETQ. Trimming cost V 5 bases and J 10 bases; bases outside gene matches: 14. The CDR3 covers 14 residues. CDR3 protein: CASRPGTDFLVAFF. The CDR3 DNA reads TGCGCCAGCAGGCCCGGGACAGATTTTCTCGTAGCTTTCTTT.

The chain employs TRBV4-1 and TRBJ2-1; D unresolved. The CDR3 runs 13 residues. The V end lost 0 bases, the J end lost 6 bases, and 6 bases lay between the germline ends. Germline V CDR1 and CDR2: MGHRA, YSYEKL. CDR3 residues: CASSQDIPNEQFF. The CDR3 DNA reads TGCGCCAGCAGCCAAGATATCCCCAATGAGCAGTTCTTC.

This chain joins TRBV4-3 and TRBJ2-1, with 8 positions matching TRBD2. Germline CDR1 reads LGHNA; CDR2 reads YSLEER. This CDR3 region has 17 residues. Losses at the gene ends were 4 bases for V and 8 bases for J; bases not matched to a gene: 16. CDR3 bases: TGCGCCAGCAGCCCGTCGGCGGGGGGTCACACCCAGGATGAGCAGTTCTTC. The encoded protein is CASSPSAGGHTQDEQFF.

The chain couples TRBV28 to TRBJ1-2; TRBD1 matches at 9 bases. This CDR3 comprises 17 residues. Trimming took 7 bases from V and 5 from J; bases not matched to a gene: 17. Germline V CDR1 and CDR2: MDHEN, SYDVKM. CDR3 in amino acids: CASNLNRGRPGGYGYTF. For the CDR3, the DNA is TGTGCCAGCAACCTAAACAGGGGGCGCCCAGGTGGTTATGGCTACACCTTC.

The CDR3 is CASSLARGLLGSYEQYF. The CDR3 nucleotides read TGTGCCAGCAGCTTAGCGCGGGGATTGTTGGGGTCCTACGAGCAGTACTTC. The rearrangement joins TRBV7-6 to TRBJ2-7; D possibly corresponds to TRBD2 (6 bases). The CDR3 has 17 amino acids. Germline V CDR1 and CDR2: SGHVS, FNYEAQ. V was shortened by 0 bases and J by 1 base, with 16 bases between the two germline ends. Full variable domain (rest looked up from reference TRBV7-6 and TRBJ2-7): GAGVSQSPRYKVTKRGQDVALRCDPISGHVSLYWYRQALGQGPEFLTYFNYEAQQDKSGLPNDRFSAERPEGSISTLTIQRTEQRDSAMYRCASSLARGLLGSYEQYFGPGTRLTVT.

V usage is TRBV5-4 and J usage is TRBJ1-1; unclear D gene. The CDR3 loop spans 11 amino acids. CDR1 is SGHNT, CDR2 YYREEE, per germline (reference sequence). V was trimmed by 2 bases and J by 8 bases, leaving 7 bases between them. The CDR3 DNA follows: TGTGCCAGCAGCTTTGGGCTAGAAGCTTTCTTT. Amino acids: CASSFGLEAFF.

The chain recombines TRBV7-9 with TRBJ2-1; TRBD1 aligns across 7 bases. This CDR3 spans 15 amino acids. The junction had 8 bases not matched to a gene; V was cut back by 5 bases and J by 4 bases. Germline CDR1 reads SEHNR; CDR2 reads FQNEAQ (reference sequence). The CDR3 loop is CASSPRDRLYNEQFF. The CDR3 DNA follows: TGTGCCAGCAGCCCCCGGGACAGACTATACAATGAGCAGTTCTTC.

Here the CDR3 DNA reads TGTGCCAGCAGCCGGGGTGGGACCCAAGAGACCCAGTACTTC. Translated: CASSRGGTQETQYF. This chain uses TRBV7-2 with TRBJ2-5; D tentatively fits TRBD1 or TRBD2 (5 bases each). With 5 bases removed from V and 1 base from J, the gap between germline ends came to 11 bases. Germline CDR1 reads SGHTA; CDR2 reads FQGNSA. The CDR3 contains 14 residues.

Regarding this clone: The identical CDR3 is also encoded by other nucleotide sequences in the sample. This chain uses TRBV7-6 with TRBJ1-1; D call uncertain. The CDR3 is made up of 16 amino acids. Between the trimmed V and J ends, which lost 1 base and 2 bases, there was a span of 14 bases. Per the germline V gene, CDR1 is SGHVS and CDR2 is FNYEAQ. This chain's CDR3 is CASSLEGGRTNTEAFF. The CDR3 DNA follows: TGTGCCAGCAGCTTAGAAGGTGGGCGGACCAACACTGAAGCTTTCTTT.

This chain joins TRBV11-2 and TRBJ2-7; the D gene could be TRBD1 or TRBD2 (5 bases each). Germline V gene data show CDR1 as SGHAT and CDR2 as FQNNGV. Trimming shortened V by 3 bases and J by 1 base, and 10 bases separated the two germline ends. The CDR3 has 14 residues. The CDR3 here is CASSLPGSSYEQYF. The DNA for the CDR3 is TGTGCCAGCAGCTTGCCAGGGAGTTCCTACGAGCAGTACTTC.

The rearrangement links TRBV4-3 to TRBJ2-1, with D unclear. V was shortened by 0 bases and J by 0 bases, with 6 bases between the two germline ends. In germline, CDR1 is LGHNA, CDR2 YSLEER. CDR3 length: 15 amino acids. The CDR3 region is CASSQDPGSYNEQFF. The DNA of the CDR3 is TGCGCCAGCAGCCAAGACCCGGGCTCCTACAATGAGCAGTTCTTC.

The chain has TRBV2 and TRBJ2-7; unclear D gene. Germline CDR1 is SNHLY and CDR2 is FYNNEI. Between the trimmed V and J ends, which lost 11 bases and 2 bases, there was a span of 16 bases. The CDR3 is 13 amino acids. Written as DNA, the CDR3 is TGTGCCTCCCGACAAAGACAACCCTACGAGCAGTACTTC. This codes for CASRQRQPYEQYF.

V and J are TRBV19 and TRBJ2-3, with D perhaps assigned TRBD1 or TRBD2 (5 bases each). The CDR3 has 16 residues. CDR1 LNHDA and CDR2 SQIVND come from the germline V gene (reference sequence). With 3 bases removed from V and 1 base from J, the gap between germline ends came to 14 bases. The CDR3 reads CASSIWTRGGTDTQYF. In nucleotides, the CDR3 is TGTGCCAGTAGTATTTGGACCCGGGGCGGCACAGATACGCAGTATTTT. Complete variable domain (other parts from reference TRBV19 and TRBJ2-3): DGGITQSPKYLFRKEGQNVTLSCEQNLNHDAMYWYRQDPGQGLRLIYYSQIVNDFQKGDIAEGYSVSREKKESFPLTVTSAQKNPTAFYLCASSIWTRGGTDTQYFGPGTRLTVL.

The rearrangement uses TRBV28 and TRBJ1-5; D not resolved. Germline V gene data show CDR1 as MDHEN and CDR2 as SYDVKM. Between the trimmed V and J ends, which lost 7 bases and 0 bases, there was a span of 10 bases. The CDR3 has 14 residues. CDR3 loop: CASIGTFSNQPQHF. The CDR3 coding sequence is TGTGCCAGCATTGGCACTTTTAGCAATCAGCCCCAGCATTTT.

Only a few counts were recorded for this clone. This rearrangement joins TRBV27 to TRBJ1-6, with D possibly matching TRBD1 (6 bases). Per germline, CDR1 MNHEY and CDR2 SMNVEV (reference sequence). Trimming shortened V by 0 bases and J by 5 bases, and 8 bases separated the two germline ends. The CDR3 has 15 amino acids. CDR3 DNA: TGTGCCAGCAGTTTATCGGACAGTAATAATTCACCCCTCCACTTT. It is translated as CASSLSDSNNSPLHF.

The chain uses TRBV19 and TRBJ2-2; D is undetermined. CDR1 is LNHDA, CDR2 SQIVND, per germline (reference sequence). This CDR3 is 13 amino acids long. Trimming removed 7 bases at V and 5 bases at J, with 11 bases between. Here the CDR3 reads CASTRTRTGELFF. Written as DNA, the CDR3 is TGTGCCAGTACTCGAACCCGTACCGGGGAGCTGTTTTTT.

This chain uses TRBV7-9 with TRBJ2-5; the D gene is possibly TRBD2 (5 bases). Trimming took 5 bases from V and 1 from J, leaving 8 bases between them. This CDR3 has 13 residues. Germline assignment: CDR1 SEHNR and CDR2 FQNEAQ (reference sequence). As DNA, the CDR3 is TGTGCCAGCAGCCCGGACTTCCAAGAGACCCAGTACTTC. Translating it yields CASSPDFQETQYF. The full variable domain, in which reference TRBV7-9 and TRBJ2-5 provide the parts outside the CDR3, is DTGVSQNPRHKITKRGQNVTFRCDPISEHNRLYWYRQTLGQGPEFLTYFQNEAQLEKSRLLSDRFSAERPKGSFSTLEIQRTEQGDSAMYLCASSPDFQETQYFGPGTRLLVL.

The chain recombines TRBV7-9 with TRBJ2-7; 8 bases fit TRBD1. Looked up from germline, CDR1 is SEHNR and CDR2 is FQNEAQ (reference sequence). V was clipped by 2 bases and J by 6 bases; unmatched bases: 9. The CDR3 spans 15 residues. CDR3 loop: CASSLTGGTSTEQYF. The DNA of the CDR3 is TGTGCCAGCAGCTTAACAGGGGGTACAAGTACCGAGCAGTACTTC.

This clone was observed a few times. The V call is TRBV7-6, the J call TRBJ2-1; 10 positions agree with TRBD2. The V segment lost 5 bases and the J segment 4 bases; nucleotides outside the gene matches: 5. CDR3 size: 15 residues. Germline lookup yields CDR1 SGHVS and CDR2 FNYEAQ. Here the CDR3 DNA reads TGTGCCAGCAGCCTTAGCGGGGGGCCATACAATGAGCAGTTCTTC. Protein: CASSLSGGPYNEQFF.

This chain connects TRBV11-2 to TRBJ2-7, with TRBD2 matching 7 bases. This CDR3 comprises 15 residues. Per germline, CDR1 SGHAT and CDR2 FQNNGV. Trimming removed 6 bases from V and 6 bases from J; junction bases left unmatched: 14. CDR3 protein: CASRGFMAGESEQYF. The CDR3 DNA reads as TGTGCCAGCAGAGGGTTCATGGCGGGAGAGAGCGAGCAGTACTTC.

V and J are TRBV13 and TRBJ1-2, with D perhaps TRBD1 (6 bases). Deletions cut 6 bases from V and 5 bases from J, with 16 bases between. Per the germline V gene, CDR1 is PRHDT and CDR2 is FYEKMQ (reference sequence). This CDR3 contains 14 residues. The CDR3 spells CASSYRVGSYGYTF. In DNA form, the CDR3 reads TGTGCCAGCAGTTACAGGGTTGGATCTTATGGCTACACCTTC. Based on the CDR3 plus reference TRBV13 and TRBJ1-2, the full variable domain is AAGVIQSPRHLIKEKRETATLKCYPIPRHDTVYWYQQGPGQDPQFLISFYEKMQSDKGSIPDRFSAQQFSDYHSELNMSSLELGDSALYFCASSYRVGSYGYTFGSGTRLTVV.

The chain is built from TRBV3-1 (or the pseudogene TRBV3-2) and TRBJ2-1; the D gene could be TRBD1 or TRBD2 (7 bases each). The CDR3 is 12 residues long. V shed 10 bases and J shed 6 bases, with 13 bases lying between them. The V gene's germline CDR1 is LGHDT and CDR2 YNNKEL (reference sequence). Here the CDR3 DNA reads TGTGCCACCAGGGGGGGTACCAATGAGCAGTTCTTC. Translation gives CATRGGTNEQFF.

The chain is built from TRBV4-3 and TRBJ2-7; no definite D call. Germline V gene data show CDR1 as LGHNA and CDR2 as YSLEER. V was shortened by 3 bases and J by 3 bases, with 21 bases between the two germline ends. This CDR3 comprises 17 residues. CDR3 in amino acids: CASSQDPVSATNYEQYF. DNA for the CDR3: TGCGCCAGCAGCCAGGATCCAGTCTCGGCAACAAACTACGAGCAGTACTTC.